This TCR beta chain appears in the sequencing data of a study of T cell clones after liver transplantation. Study-level points and caveats: Small, mixed patient groups and varying post-transplant times limit these conclusions.

Of note for this clone: The antigen is unknown.

TCRdb keeps only in-frame clones here, not all; method: immunoSEQ multiplex PCR. Found here are around 19,000 clones, about 87% of them singletons; the top ten hold roughly 13%. The sequence came from a human donor who received a liver transplant. The sample consisted of CD8+ T cells from blood, taken before liver transplant.

The CDR3 DNA reads TGTGCCAGCAGCCCCCTAATGAGCTTCTATGGCTACACCTTC. It yields the protein CASSPLMSFYGYTF. The genes are TRBV7-8 and TRBJ1-2; D ambiguous. V lost 5 bases and J 4 bases, leaving 14 bases between the germline ends. This CDR3 comprises 14 residues. From germline, CDR1 is SGHVS and CDR2 FQNEAQ.